The TCR beta chain under discussion was sequenced for a study of blood T cell repertoires in COVID-19. Turning to the study itself: COVID-19 samples, acute and convalescent, were from the United States, Italy and Spain. The cDNA or gDNA used as material had been derived from T cells, B-cell-depleted T cells, or PBMCs.

Trimming pared 7 bases from V and 3 bases from J, leaving 12 bases between. In germline, CDR1 is LNHDA, CDR2 SQIVND (reference sequence). The CDR3 loop spans 13 amino acids. Using immunoSEQ multiplex PCR, the repertoire was profiled, and TCRdb retains in-frame clones only, with some absent. In the table there are around 290,000 clones, roughly 89% of which are singletons. The sequenced sample was PBMCs or T cells enriched from blood (not recorded which). The TCR was taken from a woman aged 40 to 49 who had recovered from COVID-19. The chain joins TRBV19 to TRBJ1-1, with a possible D match to TRBD1 (6 bases). Here the CDR3 reads CASTWTAYTEAFF. The CDR3 DNA follows: TGTGCCAGTACCTGGACAGCCTACACTGAAGCTTTCTTT. The entire variable domain, with the rest obtained from reference TRBV19 and TRBJ1-1, is as follows: DGGITQSPKYLFRKEGQNVTLSCEQNLNHDAMYWYRQDPGQGLRLIYYSQIVNDFQKGDIAEGYSVSREKKESFPLTVTSAQKNPTAFYLCASTWTAYTEAFFGQGTRLTVV.